The 21 T cell receptor beta chains presented below share a single source sample, sequenced in a study of T cell responses to AZD1222 COVID-19 vaccine (dated by TCRdb to the early 2020s). According to the study, the label for this sample's time point signals: baseline before first vaccination. The protocol used for the library was the immunoSEQ multiplex PCR assay. The table comes from immuneACCESS by way of TCRdb, which keeps in-frame sequences with V and J called. Part of the clones is missing from these tables; in studies checked, under half for an unresolved V gene and the rest for unknown reasons. This sample lists 84,000 or so clones; roughly nine tenths were detected once. The ten largest clones represent about 1.6% of the sample. The specimen comprised peripheral blood, sampled on day 0 of AZD1222 vaccination. The source of these receptors is an adult in good health.

This clone has only one observation. J is TRBJ2-2 and V is TRBV5-4, with 10 bases that match TRBD2. This CDR3 has 16 amino acids. In germline, CDR1 is SGHNT, CDR2 YYREEE (reference sequence). The V and J ends lost 4 bases and 5 bases, in that order; junction bases with no gene match: 8. This chain's CDR3 is CASSGPSGSFTGELFF. The CDR3 DNA is TGTGCCAGCAGCGGGCCTAGCGGGAGTTTTACCGGGGAGCTGTTTTTT.

The chain uses TRBV24-1 and TRBJ2-1, with D tentatively TRBD1 (8 bases). CDR1 is KGHDR and CDR2 is SFDVKD in the germline V gene. CDR3 length equals 16 residues. Trimming left V 9 bases short and J 7 bases short, with 24 bases between. The CDR3 region is CATAPGGGTGGNEQFF. The DNA of the CDR3 is TGTGCCACCGCTCCGGGGGGTGGGACAGGTGGTAATGAGCAGTTCTTC.

The chain is built from TRBV25-1 and TRBJ2-2, with D tentatively TRBD2 (7 bases). Trimming pared 3 bases from V and 4 bases from J, leaving 15 bases between. The CDR3 loop spans 16 amino acids. CDR1 is MGHDK, CDR2 SYGVNS, per germline. The CDR3 region is CASSERIGGPTGELFF. CDR3 nucleotides: TGTGCCAGCAGTGAGAGGATCGGGGGGCCCACCGGGGAGCTGTTTTTT. Full variable domain (missing parts from reference TRBV25-1 and TRBJ2-2): EADIYQTPRYLVIGTGKKITLECSQTMGHDKMYWYQQDPGMELHLIHYSYGVNSTEKGDLSSESTVSRIRTEHFPLTLESARPSHTSQYLCASSERIGGPTGELFFGEGSRLTVL.

The rearrangement links TRBV7-3 to TRBJ2-3; D is possibly TRBD2 (5 bases). Germline CDR1 reads SGHTA; CDR2 reads FQGTGA. Trimming removed 1 base from V and 4 bases from J, with 18 bases in between. The CDR3 runs to 17 residues. The CDR3 region is CASSLSGVAIRSDTQYF. As DNA, the CDR3 is TGTGCCAGCAGCTTAAGCGGAGTAGCGATTCGGTCAGATACGCAGTATTTT.

The J gene is TRBJ1-2, the V gene TRBV15; 7 bases fit TRBD1. CDR3 length: 15 residues. Trimming removed 5 bases from V and 2 bases from J; junction bases left unmatched: 8. From germline, CDR1 is LNHNV and CDR2 YYDKDF (reference sequence). The CDR3 region is CATSFGRGQNYGYTF. CDR3 in DNA: TGTGCCACCAGCTTCGGGAGGGGGCAGAACTATGGCTACACCTTC.

This rearrangement joins TRBV7-8 to TRBJ2-2; possibly TRBD1 for D (5 bases). The length of the CDR3 is 15 residues. Germline loops: CDR1 SGHVS, CDR2 FQNEAQ. V was clipped by 2 bases and J by 5 bases, with 12 bases between them. The CDR3 loop is CASSLMGPGTGELFF. The CDR3 DNA sequence: TGTGCCAGCAGCTTAATGGGGCCTGGGACCGGGGAGCTGTTTTTT.

The gene calls are TRBV19 and TRBJ1-3; the D is unclear. The CDR3 length is 13 residues. The germline gives CDR1 LNHDA, CDR2 SQIVND (reference sequence). Between the trimmed V and J ends, which lost 5 bases and 1 base, there was a span of 6 bases. CDR3 amino acids: CASSVKSGNTIYF. DNA of the CDR3: TGTGCCAGTAGTGTCAAGTCTGGAAACACCATATATTTT.

This chain links TRBV30 with TRBJ1-5, with 8 bases matching TRBD1. Losses at the gene ends were 5 bases for V and 2 bases for J; bases not matched to a gene: 5. The CDR3 consists of 14 residues. Germline CDR1 reads GTSNPN; CDR2 reads SVGIG (reference sequence). The CDR3 bases are TGTGCCTGGTCTCAGGGGGCCGGCAATCAGCCCCAGCATTTT. Translated, it gives CAWSQGAGNQPQHF. The entire variable domain, with the rest obtained from reference TRBV30 and TRBJ1-5, is as follows: SQTIHQWPATLVQPVGSPLSLECTVEGTSNPNLYWYRQAAGRGLQLLFYSVGIGQISSEVPQNLSASRPQDRQFILSSKKLLLSDSGFYLCAWSQGAGNQPQHFGDGTRLSIL.

This clone showed up just once. The CDR3 protein is CASSSPGGSEQYF. The CDR3 DNA sequence: TGCGCCAGCAGCTCCCCCGGGGGCTCCGAGCAGTACTTC. The chain is built from TRBV5-1 and TRBJ2-7; D assignment may be TRBD1 or TRBD2 (6 bases each). This CDR3 region has 13 residues. Germline V CDR1 and CDR2: SGHRS, YFSETQ. Trimming shortened V by 3 bases and J by 6 bases, and 13 bases separated the two germline ends.

The rearrangement joins TRBV7-8 to TRBJ1-1, with D tentatively TRBD1 (6 bases). Trimming left V 5 bases short and J 6 bases short, with 19 bases between. This CDR3 has 15 residues. Germline V gives CDR1 SGHVS, CDR2 FQNEAQ. The CDR3 bases are TGTGCCAGCAGCCCACGGAACAGGGAGATCCCTGAAGCTTTCTTT. It specifies CASSPRNREIPEAFF.

The V gene is TRBV5-1, the J gene TRBJ2-1; D perhaps matches TRBD1 (5 bases). The CDR3 contains 14 residues. V was shortened by 7 bases and J by 0 bases, with 11 bases between the two germline ends. Germline values: CDR1 SGHRS, CDR2 YFSETQ. CDR3 loop: CASGAESSYNEQFF. For the CDR3, the DNA is TGCGCCAGCGGGGCGGAGAGCTCCTACAATGAGCAGTTCTTC. The full variable domain, rest sourced from reference TRBV5-1 and TRBJ2-1, is KAGVTQTPRYLIKTRGQQVTLSCSPISGHRSVSWYQQTPGQGLQFLFEYFSETQRNKGNFPGRFSGRQFSNSRSEMNVSTLELGDSALYLCASGAESSYNEQFFGPGTRLTVL.

This clone was seen a few times. This sequence joins TRBV29-1 and TRBJ1-1; 7 positions match TRBD1. Germline CDR1 is SQVTM and CDR2 is ANQGSEA. With 4 bases clipped from V and 4 bases from J, the junction kept 3 bases outside the gene matches. The CDR3 has 12 amino acids. This chain's CDR3 is CSVGQGSTEAFF. The CDR3 DNA reads as TGCAGCGTTGGACAGGGTTCCACTGAAGCTTTCTTT. Based on the CDR3 plus reference TRBV29-1 and TRBJ1-1, the full variable domain is SAVISQKPSRDICQRGTSLTIQCQVDSQVTMMFWYRQQPGQSLTLIATANQGSEATYESGFVIDKFPISRPNLTFSTLTVSNMSPEDSSIYLCSVGQGSTEAFFGQGTRLTVV.

V gene TRBV7-9 combines with J gene TRBJ2-5; 10 nucleotides agree with TRBD2. CDR3 length equals 17 residues. CDR1 is SEHNR, CDR2 FQNEAQ, per germline (reference sequence). The ends lost 1 base at V and 2 bases at J; junction bases unmatched: 7. DNA for the CDR3: TGTGCCAGCAGCTTAGGGTTCGGGACTAGCGAACAAGAGACCCAGTACTTC. Amino acids: CASSLGFGTSEQETQYF.

The rearrangement joins TRBV2 to TRBJ1-6, with TRBD1 matching 7 bases. The CDR3 is made up of 13 amino acids. V shed 10 bases and J 7 bases; nucleotides not matched to a gene: 7. Per germline, CDR1 SNHLY and CDR2 FYNNEI. The CDR3 spells CAMQGDGNSPLHF. As DNA, the CDR3 is TGTGCCATGCAGGGGGACGGAAATTCACCCCTCCACTTT.

This clone was observed once. This chain links TRBV28 with TRBJ2-3; no clear D. Trimming took off 6 bases at V and 6 bases at J, with 10 bases between the two ends. This CDR3 contains 12 residues. Germline V gene sequence: CDR1 MDHEN, CDR2 SYDVKM. Written as DNA, the CDR3 is TGTGCCAGCAGCTCCGGTCTTGATACGCAGTATTTT. This translates into CASSSGLDTQYF.

The CDR3 here is CASSSSTGSSGNTIYF. The CDR3 nucleotides read TGTGCCAGCAGCTCAAGTACAGGGAGCTCTGGAAACACCATATATTTT. The V gene is TRBV7-8, the J gene TRBJ1-3; a weak D match, TRBD1 (6 bases). Deletions cut 4 bases from V and 0 bases from J, with 13 bases between. The germline V gene has CDR1 SGHVS and CDR2 FQNEAQ. There are 16 residues in the CDR3.

V usage is TRBV7-3 and J usage is TRBJ2-3; D is possibly TRBD1 or TRBD2 (6 bases each). The CDR3 is 14 amino acids. Germline values: CDR1 SGHTA, CDR2 FQGTGA. Trimming took off 3 bases at V and 8 bases at J, with 15 bases between the two ends. The CDR3 DNA sequence: TGTGCCAGCAGCTTCGGGACTCAAGGGGGTACGCAGTATTTT. Protein product: CASSFGTQGGTQYF.

The rearrangement links TRBV3-1 (or the pseudogene TRBV3-2) to TRBJ1-2; D is unresolved. The V gene's germline CDR1 is LGHDT and CDR2 YNNKEL (reference sequence). V was pared by 4 bases and J by 5 bases, with 14 bases between. This CDR3 spans 14 amino acids. CDR3: CASSPGEGQYGYTF. The CDR3 coding sequence is TGTGCCAGCAGCCCTGGGGAGGGCCAGTATGGCTACACCTTC.

This clone was found a few times. The chain employs TRBV6-2 or TRBV6-3 and TRBJ2-1; D not certain. The germline V gene encodes CDR1 MNHEY and CDR2 SVGEGT. The CDR3 has 13 residues. Between the trimmed V and J ends, which lost 0 bases and 10 bases, there was a span of 10 bases. The CDR3: CASSYSRIWEQFF. The CDR3 nucleotides are TGTGCCAGCAGTTACTCGCGGATTTGGGAGCAGTTCTTC.

CDR3: CATSRGGAEQFF. In nucleotides, the CDR3 is TGTGCCACCAGCAGAGGGGGCGCCGAGCAGTTCTTC. V gene TRBV15 combines with J gene TRBJ2-1; weak D call: TRBD1 (5 bases). Trimming cost V 1 base and J 10 bases, with 8 bases left between them. CDR3 length: 12 residues. The germline gives CDR1 LNHNV, CDR2 YYDKDF (reference sequence).

This chain uses TRBV6-5 with TRBJ2-7, with TRBD1 matching over 9 bases. The CDR3 sequence is 15 residues long. The germline V gene encodes CDR1 MNHEY and CDR2 SVGAGI. V lost 7 bases, J lost 1 base, and 8 bases stayed unmatched. Here the CDR3 reads CASTLAGTGSYEQYF. CDR3 DNA sequence: TGTGCCAGCACTTTGGCCGGGACAGGGTCCTACGAGCAGTACTTC.